Listed below are T cell receptor beta chains from one sample, sequenced in a study of STAT5B mutations in CD4+ large granular lymphocyte leukemia. Produced via immunoSEQ multiplex PCR; TCRdb's table is partial and in-frame only. The table includes just over 40,000 clones, 70% to 85% detected once. The source material was CD4+ T cells from blood buffy coats. The source of these receptors is a human donor in good health. Each CDR3 is given with its conserved first and last residue. The D gene is left open where the match is weak. Some rows have no size entry. The others give once, few or many, or a class for an expanded clone.

v_call: TRBV27; j_call: TRBJ1-4; clone_size: once; d_call: -; cdr3_aa: CASSLSGVTNEKLFF; cdr3_nt: TGTGCCAGCAGTTTATCTGGGGTGACTAATGAAAAACTGTTTTTT
v_call: TRBV5-1; j_call: TRBJ1-5; clone_size: few; d_call: -; cdr3_aa: CASSLVPGSNQPQHF; cdr3_nt: TGCGCCAGCAGCTTGGTTCCAGGGAGCAATCAGCCCCAGCATTTT
v_call: TRBV9; j_call: TRBJ1-4; clone_size: -; d_call: -; cdr3_aa: CASSTLGESTNEKLFF; cdr3_nt: TGTGCCAGCAGCACCCTCGGGGAATCAACTAATGAAAAACTGTTTTTT
v_call: TRBV2; j_call: TRBJ2-1; clone_size: -; d_call: -; cdr3_aa: CASSELQGWAYNEQFF; cdr3_nt: TGTGCCAGCAGTGAATTGCAGGGCTGGGCCTACAATGAGCAGTTCTTC
v_call: TRBV4-2; j_call: TRBJ2-3; clone_size: -; d_call: -; cdr3_aa: CASSQEGSRTDTQYF; cdr3_nt: TGTGCCAGCAGCCAAGAGGGCAGCCGCACAGATACGCAGTATTTT
v_call: TRBV7-6; j_call: TRBJ2-6; clone_size: -; d_call: -; cdr3_aa: CASSVDSSGANVLTF; cdr3_nt: TGTGCCAGCAGCGTAGACAGCTCTGGGGCCAACGTCCTGACTTTC
v_call: TRBV7-6; j_call: TRBJ2-5; clone_size: -; d_call: -; cdr3_aa: CASSLTATRMETQYF; cdr3_nt: TGTGCCAGCAGCTTAACGGCTACTCGGATGGAGACCCAGTACTTC
v_call: TRBV27; j_call: TRBJ2-7; clone_size: -; d_call: -; cdr3_aa: CASSSSSASSYEQYF; cdr3_nt: TGTGCCAGCAGTTCAAGTAGTGCAAGCTCCTACGAGCAGTACTTC
v_call: TRBV18; j_call: TRBJ1-6; clone_size: -; d_call: -; cdr3_aa: CASSPQGFNSLLHF; cdr3_nt: TGTGCCAGCTCACCACAGGGATTTAACTCACTCCTCCACTTT
v_call: TRBV9; j_call: TRBJ2-1; clone_size: -; d_call: -; cdr3_aa: CASSVLGETGNEQFF; cdr3_nt: TGTGCCAGCAGCGTACTCGGAGAAACCGGGAATGAGCAGTTCTTC
v_call: TRBV10-3; j_call: TRBJ1-2; clone_size: -; d_call: TRBD1; cdr3_aa: CAISESVSLGGTVGYTF; cdr3_nt: TGTGCCATCAGTGAGTCAGTAAGTTTAGGGGGCACAGTAGGCTACACCTTC
v_call: TRBV7-9; j_call: TRBJ2-7; clone_size: few; d_call: -; cdr3_aa: CASSLDSFPGGRLYEQYF; cdr3_nt: TGTGCCAGCAGCTTAGATTCATTTCCAGGGGGGCGCTTGTACGAGCAGTACTTC
v_call: TRBV5-4; j_call: TRBJ2-1; clone_size: -; d_call: -; cdr3_aa: CASSPKGLTNTYNEQFF; cdr3_nt: TGTGCCAGCAGCCCCAAGGGTCTCACTAATACCTACAATGAGCAGTTCTTC
v_call: TRBV10-3; j_call: TRBJ2-7; clone_size: few; d_call: -; cdr3_aa: CAISEENRGDPYEQYF; cdr3_nt: TGTGCCATCAGTGAGGAGAACAGAGGGGACCCCTACGAGCAGTACTTC
v_call: TRBV5-4; j_call: TRBJ1-4; clone_size: -; d_call: -; cdr3_aa: CASSPDRLTNEKLFF; cdr3_nt: TGTGCCAGCAGCCCTGACAGACTCACTAATGAAAAACTGTTTTTT
v_call: TRBV9; j_call: TRBJ2-3; clone_size: -; d_call: -; cdr3_aa: CASSVFENQGPQYF; cdr3_nt: TGTGCCAGCAGCGTATTTGAAAACCAGGGTCCGCAGTATTTT